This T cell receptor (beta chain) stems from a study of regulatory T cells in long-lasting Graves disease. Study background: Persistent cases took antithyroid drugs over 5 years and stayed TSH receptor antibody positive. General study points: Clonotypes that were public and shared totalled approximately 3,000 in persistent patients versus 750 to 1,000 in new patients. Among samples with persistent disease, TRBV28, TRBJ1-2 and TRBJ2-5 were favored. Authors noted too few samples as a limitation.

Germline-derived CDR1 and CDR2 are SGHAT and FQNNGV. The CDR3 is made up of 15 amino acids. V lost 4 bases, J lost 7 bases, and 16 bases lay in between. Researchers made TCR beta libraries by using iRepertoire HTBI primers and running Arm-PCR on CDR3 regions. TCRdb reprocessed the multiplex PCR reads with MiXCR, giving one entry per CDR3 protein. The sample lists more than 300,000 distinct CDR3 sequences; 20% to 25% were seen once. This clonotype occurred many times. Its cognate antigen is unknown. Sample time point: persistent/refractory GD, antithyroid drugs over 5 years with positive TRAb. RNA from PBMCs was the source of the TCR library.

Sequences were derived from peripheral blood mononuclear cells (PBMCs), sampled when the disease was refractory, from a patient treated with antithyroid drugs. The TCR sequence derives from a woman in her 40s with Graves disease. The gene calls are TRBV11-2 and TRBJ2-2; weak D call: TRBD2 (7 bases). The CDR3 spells CASSSHRGAIGELFF. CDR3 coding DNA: TGTGCCAGCAGCTCCCACCGGGGGGCAATCGGGGAGCTGTTTTTT.